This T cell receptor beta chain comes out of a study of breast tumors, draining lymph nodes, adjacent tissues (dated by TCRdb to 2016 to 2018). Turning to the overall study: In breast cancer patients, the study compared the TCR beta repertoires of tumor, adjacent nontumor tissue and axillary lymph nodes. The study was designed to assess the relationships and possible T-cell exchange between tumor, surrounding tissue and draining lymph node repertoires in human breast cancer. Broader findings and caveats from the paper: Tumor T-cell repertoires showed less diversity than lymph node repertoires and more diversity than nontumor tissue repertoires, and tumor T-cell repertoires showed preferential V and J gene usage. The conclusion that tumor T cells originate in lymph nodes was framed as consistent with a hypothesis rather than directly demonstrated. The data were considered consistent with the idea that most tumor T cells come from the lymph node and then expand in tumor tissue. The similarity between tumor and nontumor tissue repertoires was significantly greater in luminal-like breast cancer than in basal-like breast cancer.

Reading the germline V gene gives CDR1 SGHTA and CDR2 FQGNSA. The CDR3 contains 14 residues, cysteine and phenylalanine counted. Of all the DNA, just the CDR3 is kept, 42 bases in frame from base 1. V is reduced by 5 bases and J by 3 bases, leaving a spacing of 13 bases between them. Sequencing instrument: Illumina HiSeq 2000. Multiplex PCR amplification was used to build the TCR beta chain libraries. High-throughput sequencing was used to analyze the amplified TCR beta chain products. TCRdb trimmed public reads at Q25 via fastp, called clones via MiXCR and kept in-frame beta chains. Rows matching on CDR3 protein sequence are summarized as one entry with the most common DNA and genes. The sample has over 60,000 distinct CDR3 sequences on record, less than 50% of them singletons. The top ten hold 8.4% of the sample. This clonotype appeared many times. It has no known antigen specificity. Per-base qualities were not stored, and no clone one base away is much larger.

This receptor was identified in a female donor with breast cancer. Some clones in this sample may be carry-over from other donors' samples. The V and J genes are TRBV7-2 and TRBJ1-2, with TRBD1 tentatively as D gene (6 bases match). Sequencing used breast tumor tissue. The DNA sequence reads TGTGCCAGCAGCCCAACCGGACAGTACTATGGCTACACCTTC. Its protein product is CASSPTGQYYGYTF.